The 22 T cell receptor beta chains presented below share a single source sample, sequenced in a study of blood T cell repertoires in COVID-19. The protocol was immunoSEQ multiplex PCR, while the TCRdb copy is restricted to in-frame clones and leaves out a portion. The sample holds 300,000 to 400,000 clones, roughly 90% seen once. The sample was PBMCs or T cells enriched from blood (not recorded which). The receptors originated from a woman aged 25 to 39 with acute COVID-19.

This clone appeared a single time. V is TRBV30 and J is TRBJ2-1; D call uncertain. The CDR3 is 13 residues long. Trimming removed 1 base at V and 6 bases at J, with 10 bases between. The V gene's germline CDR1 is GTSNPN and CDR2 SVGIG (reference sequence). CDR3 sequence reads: CAWSGVLRNEQFF. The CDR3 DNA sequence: TGTGCCTGGAGTGGTGTCCTACGCAATGAGCAGTTCTTC.

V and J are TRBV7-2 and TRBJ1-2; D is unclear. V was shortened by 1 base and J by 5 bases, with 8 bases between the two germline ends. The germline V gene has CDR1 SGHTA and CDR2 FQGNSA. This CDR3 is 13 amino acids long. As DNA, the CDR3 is TGTGCCAGCAGCTTAGATCGCGAGTATGGCTACACCTTC. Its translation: CASSLDREYGYTF.

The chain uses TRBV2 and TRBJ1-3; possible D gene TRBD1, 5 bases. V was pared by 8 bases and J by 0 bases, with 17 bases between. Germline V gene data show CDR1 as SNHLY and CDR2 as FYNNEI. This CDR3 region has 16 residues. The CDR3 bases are TGTGCCAGCGGGGGAGGTCTCCTTTACTCTGGAAACACCATATATTTT. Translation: CASGGGLLYSGNTIYF.

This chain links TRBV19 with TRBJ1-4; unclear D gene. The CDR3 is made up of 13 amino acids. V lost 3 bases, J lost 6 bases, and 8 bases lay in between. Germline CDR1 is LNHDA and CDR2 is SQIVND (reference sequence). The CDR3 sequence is CASSMRRDEKLFF. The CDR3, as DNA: TGTGCCAGTAGTATGCGGAGAGATGAAAAACTGTTTTTT.

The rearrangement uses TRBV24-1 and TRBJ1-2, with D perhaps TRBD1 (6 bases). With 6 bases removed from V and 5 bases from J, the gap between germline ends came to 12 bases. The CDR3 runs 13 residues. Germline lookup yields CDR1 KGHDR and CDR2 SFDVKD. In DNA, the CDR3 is TGTGCCACCAGTCCGGGACAAGGGTATGGCTACACCTTC. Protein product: CATSPGQGYGYTF.

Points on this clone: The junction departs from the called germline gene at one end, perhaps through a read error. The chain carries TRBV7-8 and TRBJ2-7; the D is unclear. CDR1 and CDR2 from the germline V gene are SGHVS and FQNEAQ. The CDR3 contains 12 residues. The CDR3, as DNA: TGTGCCAGCAGCCCTACCTCCCACGAGCAGTACTTC. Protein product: CASSPTSHEQYF.

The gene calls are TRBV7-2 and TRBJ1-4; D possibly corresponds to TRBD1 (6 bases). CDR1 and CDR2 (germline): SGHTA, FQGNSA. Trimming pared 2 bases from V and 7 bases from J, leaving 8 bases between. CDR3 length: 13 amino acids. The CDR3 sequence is CASSLTGSEKLFF. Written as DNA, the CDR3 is TGTGCCAGCAGCTTAACAGGGAGTGAAAAACTGTTTTTT.

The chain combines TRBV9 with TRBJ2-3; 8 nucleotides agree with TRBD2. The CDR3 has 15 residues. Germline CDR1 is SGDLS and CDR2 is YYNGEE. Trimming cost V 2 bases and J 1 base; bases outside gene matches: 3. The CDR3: CASSVRTSRTDTQYF. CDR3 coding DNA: TGTGCCAGCAGCGTCCGGACTAGCCGCACAGATACGCAGTATTTT.

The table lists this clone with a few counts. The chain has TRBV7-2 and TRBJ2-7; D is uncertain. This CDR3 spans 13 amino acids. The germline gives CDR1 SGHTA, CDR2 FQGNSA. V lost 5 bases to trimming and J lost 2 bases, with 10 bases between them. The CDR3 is CASSVGQTYEQYF. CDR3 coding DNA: TGTGCCAGCAGCGTAGGGCAGACCTACGAGCAGTACTTC.

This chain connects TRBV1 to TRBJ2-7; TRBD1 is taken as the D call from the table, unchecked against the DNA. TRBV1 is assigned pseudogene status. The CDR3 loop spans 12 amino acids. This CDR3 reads CTSSRLQTEQYF. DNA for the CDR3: TGCACCAGCAGCCGCCTACAGACCGAGCAGTACTTC.

CDR3 sequence reads: CASSQATSASYEQYF. CDR3 bases: TGTGCCAGCAGCCAAGCCACTAGCGCCTCCTACGAGCAGTACTTC. This chain joins TRBV4-2 and TRBJ2-7; 7 bases fit TRBD2. The CDR3 length is 15 residues. Per the germline V gene, CDR1 is LGHNA and CDR2 is YNFKEQ. Trimming cost V 1 base and J 0 bases; bases outside gene matches: 3.

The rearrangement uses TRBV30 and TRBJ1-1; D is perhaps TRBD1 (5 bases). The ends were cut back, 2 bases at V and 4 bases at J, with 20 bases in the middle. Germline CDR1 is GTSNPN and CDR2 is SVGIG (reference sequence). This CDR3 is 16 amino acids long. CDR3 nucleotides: TGTGCCTGGAGTTCCGGACGGGGGGGATTGGTCACTGAAGCTTTCTTT. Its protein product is CAWSSGRGGLVTEAFF.

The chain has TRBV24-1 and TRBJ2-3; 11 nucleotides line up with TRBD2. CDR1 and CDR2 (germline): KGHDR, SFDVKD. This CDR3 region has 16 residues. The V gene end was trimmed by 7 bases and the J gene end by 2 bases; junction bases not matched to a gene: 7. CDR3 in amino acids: CATSDVAGGSTDTQYF. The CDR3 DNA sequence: TGTGCCACCAGCGACGTAGCGGGGGGGTCCACAGATACGCAGTATTTT.

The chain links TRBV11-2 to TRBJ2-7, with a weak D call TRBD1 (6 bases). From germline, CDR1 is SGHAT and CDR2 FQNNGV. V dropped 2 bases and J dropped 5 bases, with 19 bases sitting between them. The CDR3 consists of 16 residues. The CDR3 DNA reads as TGTGCCAGCAGCTTAAGGGGCCAGGGGCCTTTGGACGAGCAGTACTTC. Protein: CASSLRGQGPLDEQYF.

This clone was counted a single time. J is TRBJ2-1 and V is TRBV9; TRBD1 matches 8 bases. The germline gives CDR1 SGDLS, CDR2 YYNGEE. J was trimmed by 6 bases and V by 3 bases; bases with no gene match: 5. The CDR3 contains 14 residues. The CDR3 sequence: CASSGTGFVNEQFF. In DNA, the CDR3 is TGTGCCAGCAGCGGGACAGGGTTTGTCAATGAGCAGTTCTTC.

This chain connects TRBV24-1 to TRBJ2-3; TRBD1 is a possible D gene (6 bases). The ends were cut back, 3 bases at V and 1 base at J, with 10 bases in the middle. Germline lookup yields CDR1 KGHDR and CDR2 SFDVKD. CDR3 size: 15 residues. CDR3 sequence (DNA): TGTGCCACCAGTGATCTACAGGGTGGCACAGATACGCAGTATTTT. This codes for CATSDLQGGTDTQYF.

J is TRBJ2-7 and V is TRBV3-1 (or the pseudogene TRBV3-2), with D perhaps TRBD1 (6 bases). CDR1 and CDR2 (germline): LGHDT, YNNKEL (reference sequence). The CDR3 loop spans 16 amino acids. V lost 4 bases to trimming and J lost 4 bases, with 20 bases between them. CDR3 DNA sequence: TGTGCCAGCAGCCCGCTACCCCATGGGGGCAAGTACGAGCAGTACTTC. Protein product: CASSPLPHGGKYEQYF.

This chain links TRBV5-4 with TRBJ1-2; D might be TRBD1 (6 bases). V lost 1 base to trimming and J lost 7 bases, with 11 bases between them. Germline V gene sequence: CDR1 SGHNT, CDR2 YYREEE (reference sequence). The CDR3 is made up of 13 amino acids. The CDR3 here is CASSLQGTGGYTF. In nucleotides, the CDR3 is TGTGCCAGCAGCTTGCAGGGGACCGGTGGCTACACCTTC.

For the CDR3, the DNA is TGTGCCAGCTCACCTAATCTTAACACAGGGGGCGATGAGCAGTTCTTC. This gives the protein CASSPNLNTGGDEQFF. J is TRBJ2-1 and V is TRBV18; 9 bases are shared with TRBD1. Germline loops: CDR1 KGHSH, CDR2 LQKENI. Trimming cost V 3 bases and J 8 bases; bases outside gene matches: 11. This CDR3 comprises 16 residues.

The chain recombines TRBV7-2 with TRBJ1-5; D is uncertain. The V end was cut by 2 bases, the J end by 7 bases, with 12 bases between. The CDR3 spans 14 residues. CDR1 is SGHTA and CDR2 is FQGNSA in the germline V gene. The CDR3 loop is CASSLLGRRQPQHF. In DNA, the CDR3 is TGTGCCAGCAGCTTACTGGGGAGGAGACAGCCCCAGCATTTT.

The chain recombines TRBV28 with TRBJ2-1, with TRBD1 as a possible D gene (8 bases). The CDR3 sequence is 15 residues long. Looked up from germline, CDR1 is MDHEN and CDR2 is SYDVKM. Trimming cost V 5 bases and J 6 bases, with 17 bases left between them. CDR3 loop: CASSHRTGTINEQFF. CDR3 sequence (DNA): TGTGCCAGCAGTCATAGGACAGGGACTATCAATGAGCAGTTCTTC.

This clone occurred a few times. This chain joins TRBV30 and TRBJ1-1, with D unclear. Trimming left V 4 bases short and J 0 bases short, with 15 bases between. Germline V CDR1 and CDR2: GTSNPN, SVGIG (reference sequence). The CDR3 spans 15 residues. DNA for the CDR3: TGTGCCTGGACGTCCGATAAGAGAATGAACACTGAAGCTTTCTTT. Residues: CAWTSDKRMNTEAFF.